The 5 T cell receptor beta chains presented below share a single source sample, sequenced in a study of CD4 T cell repertoires in COVID-19. Repertoires were generated with immunoSEQ multiplex PCR, while TCRdb's copy carries only in-frame clones and drops some. This sample has tens of thousands of clones; about four fifths occur once, and the top ten carry approximately 0.55%. Sequenced material: CD4+ T cells from peripheral blood, taken after recovery from COVID-19. These receptor sequences come from a human donor who had COVID-19.

The chain recombines TRBV28 with TRBJ1-5, with 10 bases aligning to TRBD1. This CDR3 region has 15 residues. V was clipped by 4 bases and J by 1 base; unmatched bases: 1. Looked up from germline, CDR1 is MDHEN and CDR2 is SYDVKM. The CDR3, as DNA: TGTGCCAGCAGTTGGGACAGGGGAAGCAATCAGCCCCAGCATTTT. It specifies CASSWDRGSNQPQHF. The full variable domain, its missing parts supplied by reference TRBV28 and TRBJ1-5, is DVKVTQSSRYLVKRTGEKVFLECVQDMDHENMFWYRQDPGLGLRLIYFSYDVKMKEKGDIPEGYSVSREKKERFSLILESASTNQTSMYLCASSWDRGSNQPQHFGDGTRLSIL.

Only one count was recorded for this clone. This chain connects TRBV13 to TRBJ2-7; maybe TRBD1 (5 bases). The V end was cut by 5 bases, the J end by 6 bases, with 14 bases between. Germline V gene data show CDR1 as PRHDT and CDR2 as FYEKMQ (reference sequence). The CDR3 runs 13 residues. CDR3 coding DNA: TGTGCCAGCAGCCGTACACAGGTCGGCGAGCAGTACTTC. Protein product: CASSRTQVGEQYF.

Only one count was recorded for this clone. The chain recombines TRBV6-1 with TRBJ1-4, with D unclear. The V and J ends lost 3 bases and 5 bases respectively, with 19 bases between them. This CDR3 region has 17 residues. CDR1 is MNHNS and CDR2 is SASEGT in the germline V gene. The CDR3 loop reads CASSEIRGRSVNEKLFF. The CDR3 DNA reads as TGTGCCAGCAGTGAGATAAGAGGAAGATCGGTAAATGAAAAACTGTTTTTT.

This rearrangement joins TRBV14 to TRBJ1-1, with D maybe TRBD1 (6 bases). Trimming left V 4 bases short and J 1 base short, with 10 bases between. CDR1 SGHDN and CDR2 FVKESK come from the germline V gene. This CDR3 contains 14 residues. The CDR3 bases are TGTGCCAGCAGCCGACAGGCTACGAACACTGAAGCTTTCTTT. This translates into CASSRQATNTEAFF.

In regard to this clone: Within the sample, other DNA sequences also encode this same CDR3. The rearrangement uses TRBV3-1 (or the pseudogene TRBV3-2) and TRBJ1-3; D call uncertain. Trimming pared 4 bases from V and 6 bases from J, leaving 4 bases between. The CDR3 spans 11 residues. Per the germline V gene, CDR1 is LGHDT and CDR2 is YNNKEL (reference sequence). The CDR3 loop is CASSRENTIYF. Written as DNA, the CDR3 is TGTGCCAGCAGCCGCGAAAACACCATATATTTT.